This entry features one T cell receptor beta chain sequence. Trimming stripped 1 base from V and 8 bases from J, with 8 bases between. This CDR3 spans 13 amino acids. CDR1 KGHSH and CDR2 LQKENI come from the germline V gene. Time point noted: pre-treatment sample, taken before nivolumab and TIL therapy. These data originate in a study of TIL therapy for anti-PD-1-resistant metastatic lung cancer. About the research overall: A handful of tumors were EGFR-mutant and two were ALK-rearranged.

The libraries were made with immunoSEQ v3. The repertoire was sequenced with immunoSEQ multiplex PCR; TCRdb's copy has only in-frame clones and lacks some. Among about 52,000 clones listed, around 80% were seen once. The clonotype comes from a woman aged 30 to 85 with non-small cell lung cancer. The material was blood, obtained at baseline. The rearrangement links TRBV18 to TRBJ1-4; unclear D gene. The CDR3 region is CASSPRSEEKLFF. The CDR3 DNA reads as TGTGCCAGCTCACCACGATCTGAGGAAAAACTGTTTTTT.